Listed here are 15 T cell receptor beta chains from one sample, sequenced in a study of shared clonotypes between healthy human individuals. Sequencing used immunoSEQ multiplex PCR; TCRdb keeps in-frame clones, though not all of them. The repertoire holds around 2,000,000 clones, around 95% seen once, with around 0.13% in the top ten. Sequenced: naive CD4+ T cells sorted from blood. Sample subset: CD45RA+ positively selected. The source is a man aged 18-30 years in good health.

Regarding this clone: The sample holds other DNA sequences that translate to the same CDR3. This chain links TRBV18 with TRBJ1-3; no firm D call. The CDR3 is made up of 13 amino acids. V gave up 3 bases and J gave up 0 bases, with 3 bases separating them. Germline CDR1 is KGHSH and CDR2 is LQKENI. CDR3 region: CASSPPSGNTIYF. The CDR3 bases are TGTGCCAGCTCACCTCCCTCTGGAAACACCATATATTTT.

The chain is built from TRBV7-2 and TRBJ1-2; 8 bases are shared with TRBD1. The CDR3 sequence is 15 residues long. Trimming cost V 5 bases and J 4 bases; bases outside gene matches: 9. Germline CDR1 reads SGHTA; CDR2 reads FQGNSA. CDR3: CASSPLTGAGYGYTF. The CDR3 coding sequence is TGTGCCAGCAGCCCGTTGACAGGGGCTGGCTATGGCTACACCTTC.

The chain recombines TRBV30 with TRBJ2-7; 15 nucleotides line up with TRBD2. Germline lookup yields CDR1 GTSNPN and CDR2 SVGIG (reference sequence). Unmatched junction bases numbered 11, after V lost 5 bases and J lost 12 bases. This CDR3 region has 14 residues. This CDR3 reads CAWAPGLAGGPLYF. The CDR3 DNA is TGTGCCTGGGCTCCCGGACTAGCGGGAGGGCCCCTGTACTTC. The full variable domain, its missing parts supplied by reference TRBV30 and TRBJ2-7, is SQTIHQWPATLVQPVGSPLSLECTVEGTSNPNLYWYRQAAGRGLQLLFYSVGIGQISSEVPQNLSASRPQDRQFILSSKKLLLSDSGFYLCAWAPGLAGGPLYFGPGTRLTVT.

The CDR3 DNA reads TGTGCCAGCAGCCCCGGGGGAGCGGGGGGGTTGAGAGATACGCAGTATTTT. Its protein is CASSPGGAGGLRDTQYF. The rearrangement uses TRBV4-2 and TRBJ2-3, with TRBD2 matching 10 bases. CDR1 and CDR2 (germline): LGHNA, YNFKEQ. Trimming removed 4 bases from V and 5 bases from J; junction bases left unmatched: 12. This CDR3 contains 17 residues.

This sequence joins TRBV7-2 and TRBJ2-1; D not certain. This CDR3 is 13 amino acids long. Germline V CDR1 and CDR2: SGHTA, FQGNSA. V shed 4 bases and J shed 5 bases, with 9 bases lying between them. CDR3 sequence reads: CASSSQMNNEQFF. The DNA of the CDR3 is TGTGCCAGCAGCTCACAGATGAACAATGAGCAGTTCTTC.

This clone has only a few counts. V and J are TRBV6-5 and TRBJ1-6; D uncertain. V dropped 7 bases and J dropped 10 bases, with 14 bases sitting between them. The CDR3 runs to 13 residues. The germline V gene encodes CDR1 MNHEY and CDR2 SVGAGI. CDR3 in DNA: TGTGCCAGCACCGCAACGGCCGGCTCACCCCTCCACTTT. Its protein product is CASTATAGSPLHF.

The genes are TRBV6-6 and TRBJ1-6; no definite D call. Germline V gene data show CDR1 as MNHNY and CDR2 as SVGAGI (reference sequence). Trimming took 6 bases from V and 7 from J, leaving 13 bases between them. This CDR3 has 14 amino acids. This CDR3 is CASSPSRLNSPLHF. The DNA of the CDR3 is TGTGCCAGCAGCCCATCCAGGTTGAATTCACCCCTCCACTTT.

The chain employs TRBV6-1 and TRBJ2-3; no definite D call. Trimming cost V 6 bases and J 1 base, with 11 bases left between them. Per germline, CDR1 MNHNS and CDR2 SASEGT. The CDR3 sequence is 14 residues long. CDR3 sequence reads: CASRWSTGTDTQYF. The CDR3 DNA sequence: TGTGCCAGCAGGTGGTCAACGGGCACAGATACGCAGTATTTT.

The rearrangement links TRBV15 to TRBJ1-4; 8 nucleotides match TRBD1. CDR1 and CDR2 from the germline V gene are LNHNV and YYDKDF (reference sequence). The V and J ends lost 0 bases and 7 bases, in that order; junction bases with no gene match: 4. CDR3 length equals 15 residues. The CDR3 DNA sequence: TGTGCCACCAGCAGAGACGGACAGGGCGGTGAAAAACTGTTTTTT. It translates to CATSRDGQGGEKLFF.

The chain is built from TRBV10-2 and TRBJ2-2; D uncertain. V lost 4 bases and J 4 bases, leaving 13 bases between the germline ends. This CDR3 is 15 amino acids long. Germline values: CDR1 WSHSY, CDR2 SAAADI. CDR3 nucleotides: TGCGCCAGCAGTGCGGCGATTTCGGGCACCGGGGAGCTGTTTTTT. It specifies CASSAAISGTGELFF.

V is TRBV7-2 and J is TRBJ1-2; TRBD1 matches at 7 bases. V trimming: 5 bases; J trimming: 3 bases; junction bases outside the gene matches: 12. CDR1 and CDR2 (germline): SGHTA, FQGNSA. The CDR3 is 16 amino acids. The CDR3 DNA follows: TGTGCCAGCAGCAATCACGGGACAGCTGGGGACTATGGCTACACCTTC. It encodes CASSNHGTAGDYGYTF.

The chain recombines TRBV10-2 with TRBJ1-5, with a possible D match to TRBD1 (5 bases). This CDR3 is 16 amino acids long. Per the germline V gene, CDR1 is WSHSY and CDR2 is SAAADI. With 8 bases removed from V and 6 bases from J, the gap between germline ends came to 23 bases. The DNA for the CDR3 is TGCGCCAGCGGGAGAGAAGGGACGGGCGGGAGTCAGCCCCAGCATTTT. Protein: CASGREGTGGSQPQHF.

The chain has TRBV6-5 and TRBJ1-2; 8 bases map to TRBD1. V was clipped by 7 bases and J by 11 bases; unmatched bases: 9. The CDR3 runs 12 residues. Per the germline V gene, CDR1 is MNHEY and CDR2 is SVGAGI. The CDR3 protein is CASKRQQGEYTF. The CDR3 coding sequence is TGTGCCAGCAAACGCCAACAGGGGGAATACACCTTC.

The J gene is TRBJ1-2, the V gene TRBV7-8, with no clear D. Trimming stripped 5 bases from V and 7 bases from J, with 8 bases between. The CDR3 runs to 11 residues. Germline CDR1 SGHVS, CDR2 FQNEAQ. CDR3 amino acids: CASSIDGGYTF. The CDR3 DNA is TGTGCCAGCAGCATTGACGGTGGCTACACCTTC.

This chain links TRBV6-5 with TRBJ2-7, with 7 bases that match TRBD1. V shed 5 bases and J 4 bases; nucleotides not matched to a gene: 8. The CDR3 is 14 amino acids. The V gene's germline CDR1 is MNHEY and CDR2 SVGAGI. CDR3 coding DNA: TGTGCCAGCAGTACACGACAGGGTAGTTACGAGCAGTACTTC. Translation gives CASSTRQGSYEQYF.